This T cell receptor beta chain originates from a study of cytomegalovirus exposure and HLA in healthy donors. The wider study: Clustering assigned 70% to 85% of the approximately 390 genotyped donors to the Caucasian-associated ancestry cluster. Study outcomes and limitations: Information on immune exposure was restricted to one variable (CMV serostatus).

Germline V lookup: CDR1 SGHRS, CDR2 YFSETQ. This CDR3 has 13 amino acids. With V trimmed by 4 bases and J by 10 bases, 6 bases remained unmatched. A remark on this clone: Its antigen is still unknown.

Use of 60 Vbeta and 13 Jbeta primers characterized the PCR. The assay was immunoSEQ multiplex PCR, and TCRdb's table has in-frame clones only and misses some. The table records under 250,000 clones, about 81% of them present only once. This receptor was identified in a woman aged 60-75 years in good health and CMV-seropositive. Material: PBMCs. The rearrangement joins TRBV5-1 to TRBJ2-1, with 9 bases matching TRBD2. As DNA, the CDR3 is TGCGCCAGCAGCCCAGTAGCGGGAGTCGAGCAGTTCTTC. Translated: CASSPVAGVEQFF.